The present TCR beta chain was sequenced within a study of persistence of HIV-infected CD4 T cells. Anti-CD3/anti-CD28 beads served as a nonspecific positive control stimulus. CD4+ T cells upregulating both CD40 ligand and CD69 were sorted as responding cells. A roughly 20-hour stimulation of CD8-depleted PBMCs used anti-CD28/CD49d costimulation, CD40-blocking antibody and enfuvirtide. CDR1 is DFQATT and CDR2 is SNEGSKA in the germline V gene (reference sequence). This CDR3 contains 14 residues. Trimming cost V 3 bases and J 5 bases, with 13 bases left between them. This clone came up once. Antigen unknown. Sequencing used immunoSEQ version 4 in survey mode. Each sample used up to about 1 ug genomic DNA diluted to roughly 10 ng/uL. Using immunoSEQ multiplex PCR, the repertoire was profiled, and TCRdb retains in-frame clones only, with some absent. The sample yields 37,000 or so clones, roughly 89% seen once.

Study conclusions and caveats: Antigen-responding cells were enriched for degenerate expanded CDR3beta sequences.

This receptor was obtained from an adult man with HIV who was CMV-seropositive. This specimen was CD4+ T cells sorted from PBMCs after approximately 19-hour stimulation, taken from a patient who received antiretroviral therapy. The chain has TRBV20-1 and TRBJ1-4, with D possibly TRBD1 on 5 matching bases. CDR3 region: CSASKFGANEKLFF. DNA of the CDR3: TGCAGTGCTAGTAAATTTGGGGCGAATGAAAAACTGTTTTTT.